This TCR beta chain stems from a study of CD8 T cells in Susac syndrome. Reverse transcription used about 0.45 to 1 ug RNA and random hexamers. Across 54 Vbeta and 13 Jbeta, immunoSEQ multiplex PCR amplified TCR beta CDR3. From the immunoSEQ multiplex PCR reads, TCRdb called clonotypes with MiXCR, one entry per CDR3 protein. The table has 110,000 or so distinct CDR3 sequences, approximately 96% seen once; the top ten hold 0.096%. The CDR3 contains 16 residues. Germline V CDR1 and CDR2: MGHRA, YSYEKL. V lost 1 base and J lost 7, with 14 bases in between. In blood CD8+ and CD4+ T cells, TCR beta underwent sequencing. Age- and sex-matched healthy donors served as the control group. A single count supports this clonotype.

The chain joins TRBV4-1 to TRBJ1-6; D remains unclear. This clonotype was obtained from a human donor in good health. Sequencing was carried out using CD4+ T cells from PBMCs. The DNA for the CDR3 is TGCGCCAGCAGCCAAGGGGAGACGACACCGAATTCACCCCTCCACTTT. Its translation: CASSQGETTPNSPLHF.